The 32 T cell receptor beta chains below come from one sample, sequenced in a study of cytomegalovirus exposure and HLA in healthy donors. Vbeta (60) and Jbeta (13) primers were used in the PCR. TCRdb keeps only in-frame clones here, not all; method: immunoSEQ multiplex PCR. The sample has fewer than 140,000 clones, over 75% seen once. Sequencing was performed on PBMCs. Source of these receptors: a man in his fifties or sixties in good health and CMV-seronegative.

This chain uses TRBV27 with TRBJ1-5; 9 bases agree with TRBD1. Germline V gene sequence: CDR1 MNHEY, CDR2 SMNVEV (reference sequence). Losses at the gene ends were 8 bases for V and 9 bases for J; bases not matched to a gene: 20. The CDR3 sequence is 17 residues long. Written as DNA, the CDR3 is TGTGCCAGCGACCATAACAGGGGGCGATTTAAGATTGGGCCCCAGCATTTT. This translates into CASDHNRGRFKIGPQHF.

The CDR3 protein is CASSSRRTEQETQYF. The CDR3 coding sequence is TGCGCCAGCAGCTCGCGGAGGACAGAGCAAGAGACCCAGTACTTC. J is TRBJ2-5 and V is TRBV5-1, with D possibly matching TRBD1 (6 bases). Trimming removed 3 bases at V and 2 bases at J, with 14 bases between. The CDR3 extends over 15 amino acids. Germline CDR1 and CDR2: SGHRS and YFSETQ.

As for this clone: At one of its ends the junction is not consistent with the germline gene, which may arise from a read error. The identical CDR3 is also encoded by other nucleotide sequences in the sample. The chain joins TRBV7-2 to TRBJ1-1; D remains unclear. The CDR3 runs 14 residues. The germline CDR1 and CDR2 sequences are SGHTA and FQGNSA. Here the CDR3 reads CASSLGGIRTEAFF. The CDR3 coding sequence is TGTGCCAGCAGCTTAGGCGGGATTAGGACTGAAGCCTTCTTT.

The V gene is TRBV4-3, the J gene TRBJ2-5, with a weak D call TRBD2 (6 bases). Trimming pared 6 bases from V and 2 bases from J, leaving 10 bases between. Germline V gene data show CDR1 as LGHNA and CDR2 as YSLEER. This CDR3 contains 13 residues. CDR3 sequence: CASSLGTQETQYF. The CDR3, as DNA: TGCGCCAGCAGTCTTGGGACTCAAGAGACCCAGTACTTC.

The V and J genes are TRBV4-1 and TRBJ2-3, with 8 bases identical to TRBD1. Germline V gene data show CDR1 as MGHRA and CDR2 as YSYEKL. The trim removed 0 bases at V and 3 bases at J, leaving 8 bases unmatched. CDR3 length: 17 residues. The CDR3 protein is CASSQERAGGATDTQYF. The CDR3 DNA is TGCGCCAGCAGCCAAGAACGGGCAGGGGGCGCAACAGATACGCAGTATTTT.

As for this clone: The same CDR3 also results from other DNA sequences found in this sample. The CDR3 coding sequence is TGCAGTGCTTTATACACTGAAGCTTTCTTT. Protein sequence: CSALYTEAFF. V and J are TRBV20-1 and TRBJ1-1, with D uncertain. The germline CDR1 and CDR2 sequences are DFQATT and SNEGSKA (reference sequence). This CDR3 region has 10 residues. The V end was cut by 5 bases, the J end by 3 bases, with 4 bases between.

This chain uses TRBV9 with TRBJ2-7, with 9 bases lining up with TRBD1. Per the germline V gene, CDR1 is SGDLS and CDR2 is YYNGEE. This CDR3 has 14 residues. Losses at the gene ends were 2 bases for V and 5 bases for J; bases not matched to a gene: 5. CDR3 protein: CASSVLRTGDEQYF. The CDR3 coding sequence is TGTGCCAGCAGCGTTTTACGGACAGGGGACGAGCAGTACTTC.

The chain links TRBV15 to TRBJ1-2, with TRBD1 identical over 8 bases. J was trimmed by 0 bases and V by 2 bases; bases with no gene match: 8. The germline CDR1 and CDR2 sequences are LNHNV and YYDKDF (reference sequence). The CDR3 length is 17 residues. DNA for the CDR3: TGTGCCACCAGCAGAACTACAGGGGGGACCGCTAACTATGGCTACACCTTC. The encoded protein is CATSRTTGGTANYGYTF.

The sample holds a few counts of this clone. This rearrangement joins TRBV27 to TRBJ1-2; 8 nucleotides agree with TRBD1. CDR1 MNHEY and CDR2 SMNVEV come from the germline V gene (reference sequence). V gave up 3 bases and J gave up 8 bases; unmatched junction bases: 8. The CDR3 totals 14 residues. The CDR3 nucleotides read TGTGCCAGCAGTTTCACAGGGGGGCCGGGCGGCTACACCTTC. Translating it yields CASSFTGGPGGYTF.

The chain joins TRBV6-4 to TRBJ2-2; 7 nucleotides agree with TRBD1. The junction had 6 bases not matched to a gene; V was cut back by 4 bases and J by 7 bases. The CDR3 loop spans 14 amino acids. Germline CDR1 MRHNA, CDR2 SNTAGT. CDR3 in DNA: TGTGCCAGCAGTGCCCAAGGGGGCATCGGGGAGCTGTTTTTT. Protein: CASSAQGGIGELFF.

V usage is TRBV6-5 and J usage is TRBJ2-3, with 9 bases aligning to TRBD1. The CDR3 length is 15 residues. Unmatched junction bases numbered 2, after V lost 1 base and J lost 3 bases. Per the germline V gene, CDR1 is MNHEY and CDR2 is SVGAGI. The CDR3 bases are TGTGCCAGCAGTTACTATGGACAGGGGACAGATACGCAGTATTTT. Protein product: CASSYYGQGTDTQYF.

CDR3 bases: TGTGCCAGCAGCCAAGATCTGGACAGGGGGCGCGGCTATGGCTACACCTTC. This translates into CASSQDLDRGRGYGYTF. The chain recombines TRBV4-2 with TRBJ1-2; 11 nucleotides line up with TRBD1. Trimming removed 0 bases from V and 4 bases from J; junction bases left unmatched: 7. Germline V lookup: CDR1 LGHNA, CDR2 YNFKEQ. The CDR3 has 17 residues.

J is TRBJ2-1 and V is TRBV4-3; tentatively, D is TRBD1 (6 bases). The CDR3 length is 14 residues. Trimming removed 3 bases at V and 7 bases at J, with 13 bases between. The V gene's germline CDR1 is LGHNA and CDR2 YSLEER. The CDR3 loop is CASSHFAGQNEQFF. CDR3 nucleotide sequence: TGCGCCAGCAGCCACTTCGCCGGACAGAATGAGCAGTTCTTC.

This sequence joins TRBV5-6 and TRBJ2-5; the match to TRBD1 covers 7 bases. J was trimmed by 3 bases and V by 4 bases; bases with no gene match: 6. The CDR3 length is 14 residues. The germline gives CDR1 SGHDT, CDR2 YYEEEE. The CDR3 here is CASSRSGTEETQYF. The CDR3 coding sequence is TGTGCCAGCAGCCGGTCCGGGACAGAAGAGACCCAGTACTTC. The whole variable domain, filled in from reference TRBV5-6 and TRBJ2-5, reads DAGVTQSPTHLIKTRGQQVTLRCSPKSGHDTVSWYQQALGQGPQFIFQYYEEEERQRGNFPDRFSGHQFPNYSSELNVNALLLGDSALYLCASSRSGTEETQYFGPGTRLLVL.

This rearrangement joins TRBV6-5 to TRBJ2-3, with 7 bases matching TRBD2. Germline values: CDR1 MNHEY, CDR2 SVGAGI. Germline trimming cut 0 bases from V and 0 bases from J; bases unmatched to any gene: 3. CDR3 length: 16 amino acids. The CDR3 DNA sequence: TGTGCCAGCAGTTACTCAGGGACTACCAGCACAGATACGCAGTATTTT. This codes for CASSYSGTTSTDTQYF.

This clone was observed a handful of times. The CDR3 nucleotides read TGTGCCAGCAGCACTGAGGTTGCCGGGGAGCTGTTTTTT. This codes for CASSTEVAGELFF. The rearrangement joins TRBV7-3 to TRBJ2-2; no definite D call. Germline loops: CDR1 SGHTA, CDR2 FQGTGA. V was trimmed by 5 bases and J by 6 bases, leaving 10 bases between them. The CDR3 totals 13 residues. Together with reference TRBV7-3 and TRBJ2-2, the CDR3 gives the full variable domain: GAGVSQTPSNKVTEKGKYVELRCDPISGHTALYWYRQSLGQGPEFLIYFQGTGAADDSGLPNDRFFAVRPEGSVSTLKIQRTERGDSAVYLCASSTEVAGELFFGEGSRLTVL.

Only a few counts were recorded for this clone. This chain joins TRBV13 and TRBJ1-1, with D perhaps matching TRBD1 (6 bases). V shed 7 bases and J shed 7 bases, with 16 bases lying between them. Germline loops: CDR1 PRHDT, CDR2 FYEKMQ (reference sequence). CDR3 length: 13 amino acids. As DNA, the CDR3 is TGTGCCAGCATACGCACAGGGATTGATGAAGCTTTCTTT. It encodes CASIRTGIDEAFF.

This clone was seen more than once but under ten times. The chain uses TRBV6-1 and TRBJ2-7; D is perhaps TRBD1 (6 bases). V was trimmed by 6 bases and J by 5 bases, leaving 14 bases between them. The CDR3 is 13 residues long. Germline CDR1 MNHNS, CDR2 SASEGT. The CDR3 here is CASRMGAENEQYV. In DNA, the CDR3 is TGTGCCAGCAGAATGGGGGCTGAGAACGAGCAGTACGTC.

V usage is TRBV4-2 and J usage is TRBJ2-5; 9 nucleotides line up with TRBD2. The CDR3 runs to 15 residues. The V and J ends lost 0 bases and 4 bases, in that order; junction bases with no gene match: 3. Germline CDR1 and CDR2: LGHNA and YNFKEQ. As DNA, the CDR3 is TGTGCCAGCAGCCAAGAGCGGGGGGGCCGAGAGACCCAGTACTTC. Translating gives CASSQERGGRETQYF.

The chain joins TRBV6-5 to TRBJ1-1; 10 nucleotides line up with TRBD1. J was trimmed by 7 bases and V by 0 bases; bases with no gene match: 5. CDR1 is MNHEY, CDR2 SVGAGI, per germline. This CDR3 is 15 amino acids long. The CDR3: CASSYSGDRGREAFF. CDR3 nucleotide sequence: TGTGCCAGCAGTTACTCGGGTGACAGGGGGCGTGAAGCTTTCTTT.

V gene TRBV7-9 combines with J gene TRBJ2-1, with D tentatively TRBD1 (5 bases). CDR1 and CDR2 (germline): SEHNR, FQNEAQ (reference sequence). This CDR3 contains 15 residues. Trimming took 1 base from V and 5 from J, leaving 12 bases between them. As DNA, the CDR3 is TGTGCCAGCAGCTTAGATGGGGCCCCGCACAATGAGCAGTTCTTC. Amino acid sequence: CASSLDGAPHNEQFF.

The chain combines TRBV11-2 with TRBJ2-2, with D tentatively TRBD2 (5 bases). CDR1 SGHAT and CDR2 FQNNGV come from the germline V gene. This CDR3 spans 14 amino acids. Trimming took off 5 bases at V and 3 bases at J, with 10 bases between the two ends. The CDR3: CASSQLGDTGELFF. CDR3 sequence (DNA): TGTGCCAGCAGCCAGCTCGGGGACACCGGGGAGCTGTTTTTT.

The chain employs TRBV6-5 and TRBJ1-2; weak D call: TRBD1 (6 bases). This CDR3 is 15 amino acids long. CDR1 and CDR2 (germline): MNHEY, SVGAGI. Trimming removed 5 bases at V and 4 bases at J, with 17 bases between. The CDR3 sequence: CASSGGGAGIYGYTF. The CDR3 bases are TGTGCCAGCAGTGGCGGGGGCGCGGGGATCTATGGCTACACCTTC.

The rearrangement uses TRBV5-6 and TRBJ1-2, with 9 bases aligning to TRBD1. This CDR3 has 15 residues. Germline CDR1 is SGHDT and CDR2 is YYEEEE. Losses at the gene ends were 4 bases for V and 1 base for J; bases not matched to a gene: 5. Here the CDR3 reads CASSLMDRGNYGYTF. The CDR3 bases are TGTGCCAGCAGCCTTATGGACAGGGGTAACTATGGCTACACCTTC.

This chain uses TRBV5-1 with TRBJ2-5; 7 bases fit TRBD1. V was clipped by 8 bases and J by 4 bases; unmatched bases: 8. Germline lookup yields CDR1 SGHRS and CDR2 YFSETQ. The CDR3 runs to 13 residues. The chain's CDR3 is CASYRGSGETQYF. The CDR3 region has the DNA TGCGCCAGTTACAGGGGATCAGGAGAGACCCAGTACTTC.

The count of this clone is one. The sample contains more than one DNA sequence encoding this CDR3. The rearrangement uses TRBV9 and TRBJ2-1; 10 bases are shared with TRBD2. CDR3 size: 20 residues. V dropped 3 bases and J dropped 0; count of bases not matched to a gene: 15. Germline assignment: CDR1 SGDLS and CDR2 YYNGEE. CDR3 sequence: CASSARLAGSHGGSYNEQFF. The DNA for the CDR3 is TGTGCCAGCAGCGCGCGACTAGCGGGCTCCCACGGGGGCTCCTACAATGAGCAGTTCTTC.

This clone was recorded only once. The V call is TRBV7-2, the J call TRBJ2-7, with D uncertain. CDR3 length equals 11 residues. Germline V lookup: CDR1 SGHTA, CDR2 FQGNSA. V lost 4 bases and J lost 5, with 6 bases in between. The CDR3 region has the DNA TGTGCCAGCAGCTCACTTAACGAGCAGTACTTC. Translated: CASSSLNEQYF.

This sequence joins TRBV15 and TRBJ1-1; no firm D call. V dropped 5 bases and J dropped 1 base, with 5 bases sitting between them. Germline V lookup: CDR1 LNHNV, CDR2 YYDKDF (reference sequence). The CDR3 has 12 residues. The CDR3 DNA follows: TGTGCCACCAGCCCAGGGAACACTGAAGCTTTCTTT. It is translated as CATSPGNTEAFF.

The rearrangement links TRBV6-5 to TRBJ2-1; D is perhaps TRBD2 (6 bases). Trimming pared 5 bases from V and 4 bases from J, leaving 9 bases between. The germline CDR1 and CDR2 sequences are MNHEY and SVGAGI. The CDR3 has 13 amino acids. CDR3 in DNA: TGTGCCAGCAGTACGGGACTTTACAATGAGCAGTTCTTC. Its translation: CASSTGLYNEQFF.

The chain recombines TRBV7-9 with TRBJ2-3, with D maybe TRBD2 (5 bases). The CDR3 loop spans 13 amino acids. Trimming took 4 bases from V and 5 from J, leaving 10 bases between them. CDR1 is SEHNR, CDR2 FQNEAQ, per germline (reference sequence). The CDR3 DNA sequence: TGTGCCAGCAGCTCTAGCCCTGAAGATACGCAGTATTTT. Protein: CASSSSPEDTQYF.

V gene TRBV5-6 combines with J gene TRBJ2-7; 10 positions match TRBD1. This CDR3 comprises 11 residues. CDR1 and CDR2 from the germline V gene are SGHDT and YYEEEE. The CDR3 DNA sequence: TGTGCCAGCAGCTTTGGGGGGACAGGGGACGTC. Amino acid sequence: CASSFGGTGDV.

The rearrangement uses TRBV19 and TRBJ1-4; D possibly corresponds to TRBD1 (6 bases). Germline V lookup: CDR1 LNHDA, CDR2 SQIVND (reference sequence). Between the trimmed V and J ends, which lost 4 bases and 4 bases, there was a span of 13 bases. This CDR3 has 15 residues. The CDR3 reads CASSTGTRVNEKLFF. Written as DNA, the CDR3 is TGTGCCAGTAGTACCGGGACACGAGTTAATGAAAAACTGTTTTTT.